The sequence of this T cell receptor (beta chain) was determined in a study of blood T cell repertoires in COVID-19. Study-level information: Samples of COVID-19 (acute and convalescent) were obtained from the United States, Italy and Spain.

How the authors handled the data: Cell counts per sample came from amplifying reference gene primers. Only in-frame clones appear in the TCRdb table, and some are missing; sequencing was by immunoSEQ multiplex PCR. V, J and clone size were drawn from that table, and D and trimming were deduced from the DNA. The profile shows 95,000 to 150,000 clones, around nine tenths of them singletons. CDR1 and CDR2 from the germline V gene are MNHEY and SMNVEV (reference sequence). The CDR3 runs 13 residues. V was clipped by 5 bases and J by 0 bases, with 4 bases between them. What was sequenced was peripheral blood. The chain is built from TRBV27 and TRBJ2-2; unclear D gene. This receptor was identified in a woman aged 45-65 years with active or convalescent COVID-19. The CDR3 nucleotides are TGTGCCAGCAGTAACACGAACACCGGGGAGCTGTTTTTT. This sequence encodes CASSNTNTGELFF.